This T cell receptor beta chain was documented in a study of post-analysis software for immune sequencing data. Study-level information: Several disease courses (relapsing-remitting, secondary progressive and progressive-relapsing) of multiple sclerosis were included.

This clonotype was counted only a few times. The antigen is undetermined. Every TCR beta cDNA library bore unique molecular identifiers. The T cell input of roughly 0.95 to 10 million gave roughly 500,000 cDNA molecules. TCRdb recomputed calls from the PCR reads with MiXCR, one row per CDR3 protein. The sample shows roughly 870,000 distinct CDR3 sequences, roughly 50% of them seen only once. Trimming stripped 0 bases from V and 10 bases from J, with 13 bases between. The length of the CDR3 is 14 residues. The study, taken as a whole, reports: Multiple sclerosis patients had significantly lower normalized Chao1 diversity than controls. Five or six TRBV segments were more frequent in patients than controls; TRBV5-6, TRBV5-1 and TRBV20-1 belonged to this group.

Sequencing was performed on blood. The sequence derives from a girl aged 5 to 17 with multiple sclerosis. The chain joins TRBV6-7 to TRBJ1-5, with D unclear. TRBV6-7 carries the ORF label, with uncertain function. The CDR3 spells CASSYSMPQGPQHF. The CDR3 nucleotides read TGTGCCAGCAGTTACTCGATGCCTCAAGGACCCCAGCATTTT.